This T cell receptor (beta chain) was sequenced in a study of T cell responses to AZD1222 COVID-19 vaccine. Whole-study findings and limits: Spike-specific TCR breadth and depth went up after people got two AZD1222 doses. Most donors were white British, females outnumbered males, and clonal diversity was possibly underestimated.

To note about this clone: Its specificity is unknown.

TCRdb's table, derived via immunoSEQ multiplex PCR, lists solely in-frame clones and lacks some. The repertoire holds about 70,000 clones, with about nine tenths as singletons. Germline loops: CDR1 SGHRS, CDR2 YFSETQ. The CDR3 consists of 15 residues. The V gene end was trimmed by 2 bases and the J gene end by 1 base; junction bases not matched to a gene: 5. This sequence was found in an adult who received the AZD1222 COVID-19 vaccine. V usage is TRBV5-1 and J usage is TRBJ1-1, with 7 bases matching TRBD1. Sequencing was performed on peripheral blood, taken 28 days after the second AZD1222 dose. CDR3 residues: CASSLTGTANTEAFF. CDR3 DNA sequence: TGCGCCAGCAGCTTAACCGGGACAGCGAACACTGAAGCTTTCTTT.